This TCR beta chain emerged from a study of post-analysis software for immune sequencing data. cDNA libraries for TCR beta contained unique molecular identifiers. Researchers reported roughly 510,000 cDNA molecules coming from around 1 to 9.1 million T cells. TCRdb passed the PCR reads through MiXCR, listing each CDR3 protein once. The data hold about half a million distinct CDR3 sequences, with less than 45% observed a single time. There are a few counts of this clonotype. What it binds is unknown. General study findings and limits: Versus controls, multiple sclerosis patients showed significantly lower diversity (normalized Chao1). Analysis by F measure revealed that same-batch samples clustered strongly together. Elevated frequency relative to controls characterized several TRBV segments in patients, TRBV5-6, TRBV5-1 and TRBV20-1 among them.

The CDR3 length is 13 residues. V was pared by 2 bases and J by 5 bases, with 9 bases between. Sequencing input: blood. This receptor was identified in a girl between 10 and 17 years old with multiple sclerosis. V gene TRBV12-3 or TRBV12-4 combines with J gene TRBJ2-5; D is uncertain. As DNA, the CDR3 is TGTGCCAGCAGTTTATCTCCGTTGGAGACCCAGTACTTC. It translates to CASSLSPLETQYF.